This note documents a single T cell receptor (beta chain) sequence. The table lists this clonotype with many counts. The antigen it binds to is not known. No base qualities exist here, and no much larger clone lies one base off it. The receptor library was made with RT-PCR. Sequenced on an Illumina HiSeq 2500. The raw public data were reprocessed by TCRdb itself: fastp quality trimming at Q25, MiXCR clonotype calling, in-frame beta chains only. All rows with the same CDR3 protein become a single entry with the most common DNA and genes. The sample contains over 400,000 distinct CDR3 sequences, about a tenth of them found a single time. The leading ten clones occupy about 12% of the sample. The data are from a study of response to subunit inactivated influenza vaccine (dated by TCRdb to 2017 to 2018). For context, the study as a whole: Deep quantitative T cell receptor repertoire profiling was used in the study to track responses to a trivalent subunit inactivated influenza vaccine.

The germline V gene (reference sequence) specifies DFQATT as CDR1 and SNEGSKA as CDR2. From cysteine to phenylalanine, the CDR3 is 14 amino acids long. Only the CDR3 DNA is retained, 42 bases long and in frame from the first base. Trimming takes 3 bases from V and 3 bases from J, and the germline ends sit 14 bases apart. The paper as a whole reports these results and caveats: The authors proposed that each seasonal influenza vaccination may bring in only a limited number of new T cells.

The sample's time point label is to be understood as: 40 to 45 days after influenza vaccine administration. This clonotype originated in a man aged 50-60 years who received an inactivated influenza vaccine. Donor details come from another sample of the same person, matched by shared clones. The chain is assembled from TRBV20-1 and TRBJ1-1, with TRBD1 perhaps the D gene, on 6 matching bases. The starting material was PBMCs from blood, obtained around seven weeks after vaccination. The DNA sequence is TGCAGTGCTAGGGAGGGGGGGCCGTACACTGAAGCTTTCTTT. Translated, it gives CSAREGGPYTEAFF.